The clone carrying this T cell receptor (beta chain) was seen more than once but under ten times. The antigen is undetermined. The length of the CDR3 is 13 residues. CDR1 and CDR2 from the germline V gene are SGHTA and FQGNSA. Trimming cost V 5 bases and J 6 bases, with 11 bases left between them. The data originate from a study of identical twins. Using its own MiXCR run on the 5' RACE reads, TCRdb lists one record per CDR3 protein. Of about 280,000 distinct CDR3 sequences listed, 8% to 9% are singletons. Whole-study findings and limits: Among beta out-of-frame sequences, excess sharing between twins appeared weaker.

This sample was also put to use in a study of yellow fever vaccine responses in identical twins.

Sequences were obtained from memory (CD45RO+) T cells sorted from blood. V gene TRBV7-2 combines with J gene TRBJ2-1; tentative D call: TRBD1 (5 bases). This TCR derives from a woman younger than 30 in good health. The CDR3 coding sequence is TGTGCCAGCAGCCCAGGGTTCGGCAATGAGCAGTTCTTC. Protein sequence: CASSPGFGNEQFF.